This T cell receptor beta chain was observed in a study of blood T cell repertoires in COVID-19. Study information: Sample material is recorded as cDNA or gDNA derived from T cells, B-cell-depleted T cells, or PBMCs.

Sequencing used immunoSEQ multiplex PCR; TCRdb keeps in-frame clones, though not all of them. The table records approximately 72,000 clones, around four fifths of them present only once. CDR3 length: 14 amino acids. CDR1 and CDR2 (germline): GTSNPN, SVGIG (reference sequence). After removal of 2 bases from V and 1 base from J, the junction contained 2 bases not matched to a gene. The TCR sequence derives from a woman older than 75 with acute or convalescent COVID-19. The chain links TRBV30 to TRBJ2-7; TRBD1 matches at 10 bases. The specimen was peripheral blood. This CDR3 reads CAWSRGQGSYEQYF. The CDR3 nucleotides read TGTGCCTGGAGTAGGGGACAGGGGTCCTACGAGCAGTACTTC.